This is a list of T cell receptor beta chains from one sample in a study of blood T cell repertoires in COVID-19. Clones were sequenced by immunoSEQ multiplex PCR, and TCRdb holds only the in-frame ones, with some missing. The sample has 45,000 to 65,000 clones; 90% to 95% are singletons. Input material: peripheral blood. The receptors were sampled from a man aged 50 to 59 with acute or convalescent COVID-19. Both conserved end residues are part of each CDR3. Some rows mark clone size as missing; the rest say once, few, many or name a class of expanded clone.

J gene,clone size,V gene,CDR3 length,CDR3 protein
TRBJ2-5,-,TRBV21-1,15,CASSRVGRASETQYF
TRBJ2-3,-,TRBV15,16,CATSRDVQGETDTQYF
TRBJ2-6,once,TRBV10-1,19,CASSESEGVGLSGANVLTF
TRBJ1-5,-,TRBV6-5,14,CASVDSLSNQPQHF
TRBJ1-1,-,TRBV11-3,14,CASSTGQSNTEAFF
TRBJ1-5,few,TRBV5-1,15,CASSLGQYSNQPQHF
TRBJ1-6,few,TRBV19,17,CASQPEVALILNSPLHF
TRBJ2-5,-,TRBV6-2/TRBV6-3,14,CASSSLGGEETQYF
TRBJ2-5,-,TRBV5-6,12,CASRGVEETQYF
TRBJ1-5,-,TRBV18,14,CASSPTGAVQPQHF
TRBJ1-1,-,TRBV10-3,12,CAISRENTEAFF
TRBJ2-3,-,TRBV21-1,21,CASSKGPLSASGKLGPDTQYF
TRBJ1-3,-,TRBV27,17,CASSLGRNTRSGNTIYF
TRBJ2-6,-,TRBV27,18,CASSPRPGTGTGANVLTF
TRBJ2-7,-,TRBV24-1,13,CATMKTGNYEQYF
TRBJ2-1,once,TRBV27,12,CASSLSRNEQFF
TRBJ2-7,once,TRBV6-5,14,CASSIAPSSYEQYF
TRBJ1-1,-,TRBV5-1,14,CASSRVGGNTEAFF
TRBJ2-1,-,TRBV2,15,CASSVGIAGNNEQFF
TRBJ2-5,-,TRBV3-1/TRBV3-2,16,CASSLPGTGGPETQYF
TRBJ2-5,-,TRBV10-3,12,CAISPGDETQYF
TRBJ1-2,-,TRBV19,16,CASSIVGGQGYYGYTF
TRBJ1-2,-,TRBV6-5,14,CASTLSTGNYGYTF
TRBJ2-1,-,TRBV29-1,12,CSVQKTDNEQFF
TRBJ1-1,-,TRBV7-6,13,CASSLERGTEAFF
TRBJ2-1,-,TRBV4-3,17,CASSQGALAGGLDEQFF
TRBJ2-7,-,TRBV19,14,CAGSSRDRTYEQYF
TRBJ2-2,once,TRBV7-6,15,CASSPGQGGSGELFF
TRBJ2-2,-,TRBV10-3,17,CAISESSGLANTGELFF
TRBJ1-5,-,TRBV19,14,CASSPSTGQQPQHF
TRBJ2-2,-,TRBV6-5,15,CASSSGTISPGELFF
TRBJ1-2,-,TRBV6-5,13,CASSYGPKVGYTF
TRBJ2-1,-,TRBV5-1,15,CASSLMGDSYNEQFF
TRBJ2-7,-,TRBV2,18,CASRNPGLAGGRTPEQYF
TRBJ2-3,-,TRBV6-5,16,CASSSRTSGSGDTQYF
TRBJ1-1,-,TRBV18,13,CASSDDRNTEAFF
TRBJ1-2,-,TRBV14,14,CASSRRGPNYGYTF
TRBJ2-1,-,TRBV2,15,CASRGDRDLYNEQFF
TRBJ1-1,-,TRBV5-6,13,CASSLRGATEAFF
TRBJ1-5,-,TRBV18,13,CASSPNDIQPQHF
TRBJ1-1,-,TRBV5-1,13,CASSLNGQGEAFF
TRBJ1-2,-,TRBV6-5,14,CASSLGQGRYGYTF
TRBJ2-7,-,TRBV4-2,19,CASSQAGTSVRHSSYEQYF
TRBJ1-1,-,TRBV6-5,13,CASSYDWGGRAFF
TRBJ1-5,-,TRBV10-3,14,CAISERGLDQPQHF
TRBJ1-5,-,TRBV5-1,16,CASSLAGQGGDQPQHF
TRBJ1-4,-,TRBV14,13,CASSQASRGELFF
TRBJ2-7,-,TRBV5-8,12,CASSPLVYEQYF
TRBJ2-1,-,TRBV6-2/TRBV6-3,14,CASSGLASLHEQFF
TRBJ2-1,few,TRBV27,17,CATKRGTGLAGYNEQFF
TRBJ2-7,-,TRBV5-1,18,CASSLFLTFDRMTYEQYF
TRBJ1-5,-,TRBV18,14,CASSETGAIQPQHF
TRBJ2-1,once,TRBV10-3,16,CAISEASGRARNEQFF
TRBJ1-2,once,TRBV6-1,16,CASSEAGTGVSYGYTF
TRBJ2-7,-,TRBV7-2,14,CASRQSGTGGQQYF
TRBJ2-7,few,TRBV7-2,16,CASSPQVVMPPYEQYF
TRBJ2-1,-,TRBV10-3,16,CAINHGLAGTNNEQFF
TRBJ2-2,-,TRBV9,14,CASSRDSHTGELFF
TRBJ1-4,-,TRBV30,14,CAWRAGRGSEKLFF
TRBJ1-4,-,TRBV14,14,CASSHLTLHEKLFF